This TCR beta chain was sequenced during a study of cytomegalovirus exposure and HLA in healthy donors. Study-level information: Later, an analysis reported that the 110 or so validation repertoires had used the same platform as the approximately 690 first-cohort repertoires.

Sequencing was performed with immunoSEQ multiplex PCR; in TCRdb, only in-frame clones are kept and a portion is missing. The table records about 220,000 clones, approximately 80% of them present only once. V was cut by 2 bases and J by 3 bases, with 13 bases left in between. Germline V gene sequence: CDR1 MNHEY, CDR2 SVGAGI. The CDR3 extends over 15 amino acids. The chain couples TRBV6-5 to TRBJ1-1; D is undetermined. The material sequenced was PBMCs. The receptor was derived from a woman aged 25-40 years in good health and CMV-seropositive. For the CDR3, the DNA is TGTGCCAGCAGTTACAGTGGCAGCCGCTACACTGAAGCTTTCTTT. Translated, it gives CASSYSGSRYTEAFF.